The 27 T cell receptor beta chains in this list originate from one sample, sequenced in a study of graft-versus-host responses after intestinal transplantation. For these receptors, no antigen is known. Assay: immunoSEQ multiplex PCR; the TCRdb copy retains only in-frame clones and omits some. The sample lists about 120,000 clones, over 85% occurring once. Here the sequenced sample was unstimulated CD4+ T cells sorted from spleen or lymph node cells, taken before intestinal transplant. Receptors originate from a human donor who received an intestinal transplant.

The rearrangement joins TRBV28 to TRBJ2-7, with no clear D. With 2 bases removed from V and 2 bases from J, the gap between germline ends came to 10 bases. Germline CDR1 reads MDHEN; CDR2 reads SYDVKM. The CDR3 is 14 residues long. For the CDR3, the DNA is TGTGCCAGCAGTTTACTTACAAGTACCTACGAGCAGTACTTC. Encoded protein: CASSLLTSTYEQYF.

The chain links TRBV18 to TRBJ2-3, with D possibly being TRBD1 (5 bases). The V and J ends lost 3 bases and 6 bases respectively, with 10 bases between them. This CDR3 has 13 residues. The V gene's germline CDR1 is KGHSH and CDR2 LQKENI. The CDR3 sequence: CASSPRQWDTQYF. The CDR3 DNA follows: TGTGCCAGCTCACCTAGACAGTGGGATACGCAGTATTTT.

The V and J genes are TRBV7-9 and TRBJ1-2; TRBD1 matches 7 bases. With V trimmed by 4 bases and J by 10 bases, 3 bases remained unmatched. Germline CDR1 reads SEHNR; CDR2 reads FQNEAQ (reference sequence). The CDR3 totals 11 residues. The CDR3 nucleotides read TGTGCCAGCAGCTCACAGGGGATCTACACCTTC. Translation: CASSSQGIYTF.

The chain uses TRBV18 and TRBJ2-1, with 12 bases lining up with TRBD2. V shed 1 base and J 7 bases; nucleotides not matched to a gene: 5. There are 16 residues in the CDR3. The germline gives CDR1 KGHSH, CDR2 LQKENI. CDR3: CASSPQLAGGSNEQFF. CDR3 DNA sequence: TGTGCCAGCTCACCACAGCTAGCGGGAGGGTCTAATGAGCAGTTCTTC.

The V and J genes are TRBV30 and TRBJ1-2; possible D gene TRBD1, 5 bases. The CDR3 has 14 amino acids. Trimming stripped 1 base from V and 7 bases from J, with 16 bases between. Germline V gene data show CDR1 as GTSNPN and CDR2 as SVGIG (reference sequence). DNA of the CDR3: TGTGCCTGGAGTGCCTGGGGCGTCATGGGTGGCTACACCTTC. Amino acids: CAWSAWGVMGGYTF.

The DNA for the CDR3 is TGTGCCACCAGCAGGACCCTGACAGGGGGTGACTACACCTTC. It specifies CATSRTLTGGDYTF. The chain joins TRBV15 to TRBJ1-2; 9 positions match TRBD1. CDR1 LNHNV and CDR2 YYDKDF come from the germline V gene (reference sequence). The V gene end was trimmed by 3 bases and the J gene end by 10 bases; junction bases not matched to a gene: 9. The CDR3 covers 14 residues.

The V and J genes are TRBV5-1 and TRBJ2-2; D may be TRBD1 or TRBD2 (5 bases each). CDR1 and CDR2 (germline): SGHRS, YFSETQ. Trimming cost V 5 bases and J 6 bases, with 14 bases left between them. The CDR3 is 14 residues long. CDR3 loop: CASRPGPGSGELFF. In nucleotides, the CDR3 is TGCGCCAGCAGGCCGGGACCCGGGTCCGGGGAGCTGTTTTTT.

This chain's CDR3 is CASSSQTSGSARELFF. The CDR3, as DNA: TGCGCCAGCAGCAGCCAGACTAGCGGGAGTGCTCGGGAGCTGTTTTTT. V and J are TRBV5-1 and TRBJ2-2, with 12 positions matching TRBD2. The trim removed 4 bases at V and 9 bases at J, leaving 10 bases unmatched. CDR3 length: 16 amino acids. Per the germline V gene, CDR1 is SGHRS and CDR2 is YFSETQ. Combining the CDR3 with reference TRBV5-1 and TRBJ2-2 gives the whole variable domain KAGVTQTPRYLIKTRGQQVTLSCSPISGHRSVSWYQQTPGQGLQFLFEYFSETQRNKGNFPGRFSGRQFSNSRSEMNVSTLELGDSALYLCASSSQTSGSARELFFGEGSRLTVL.

This clone has a handful of counts. The V call is TRBV28, the J call TRBJ1-2, with D unclear. Germline loops: CDR1 MDHEN, CDR2 SYDVKM. V was pared by 11 bases and J by 7 bases, with 14 bases between. The CDR3 covers 11 residues. CDR3 coding DNA: TGTGCCCTAATGTCGGAGAGTGGCTACACCTTC. The encoded protein is CALMSESGYTF.

This chain uses TRBV19 with TRBJ2-2; the match to TRBD2 covers 8 bases. CDR3 length: 16 residues. Trimming removed 5 bases from V and 6 bases from J; junction bases left unmatched: 11. The germline V gene encodes CDR1 LNHDA and CDR2 SQIVND (reference sequence). CDR3 sequence (DNA): TGTGCCAGTAGTCTGCCCCGGGCTAGCGGGCCCGGGGAGCTGTTTTTT. Residues: CASSLPRASGPGELFF.

V gene TRBV4-1 combines with J gene TRBJ2-5; either TRBD1 or TRBD2 may supply D (7 bases each). In germline, CDR1 is MGHRA, CDR2 YSYEKL. This CDR3 has 17 amino acids. V lost 2 bases, J lost 4 bases, and 20 bases lay in between. Here the CDR3 reads CASSQPLGQGEGETQYF. The CDR3 coding sequence is TGCGCCAGCAGCCAACCTCTGGGGCAGGGGGAGGGAGAGACCCAGTACTTC.

Comments on this clone: The junction and the germline gene differ at one end; a read error may be behind it. The DNA of the CDR3 is TGTGCTAGCAGCTTGACAGGAGCCACCGGGGAGCTGTTTTTT. Its translation: CASSLTGATGELFF. The J gene is TRBJ2-2, the V gene TRBV7-7, with D tentatively TRBD1 (6 bases). The CDR3 extends over 14 amino acids. Looked up from germline, CDR1 is SSHAT and CDR2 is FNYEAQ (reference sequence). The full variable domain, completed using reference TRBV7-7 and TRBJ2-2, is GAGVSQSPRYKVTKRGQDVTLRCDPISSHATLYWYQQALGQGPEFLTYFNYEAQPDKSGLPSDRFSAERPEGSISTLTIQRTEQRDSAMYRCASSLTGATGELFFGEGSRLTVL.

V usage is TRBV25-1 and J usage is TRBJ2-3, with D possibly being TRBD2 (5 bases). The CDR3 is 13 residues long. From germline, CDR1 is MGHDK and CDR2 SYGVNS. The ends were cut back, 8 bases at V and 2 bases at J, with 11 bases in the middle. The CDR3 loop reads CASRGSYTDTQYF. The CDR3 coding sequence is TGTGCCAGCCGAGGGTCTTACACAGATACGCAGTATTTT.

The chain carries TRBV19 and TRBJ1-5; the D gene is possibly TRBD1 (6 bases). V lost 7 bases and J lost 4, with 17 bases in between. The CDR3 sequence is 15 residues long. Looked up from germline, CDR1 is LNHDA and CDR2 is SQIVND (reference sequence). The CDR3 DNA is TGTGCCAGTATATCTCGGTCGCAGGGGAATCAGCCCCAGCATTTT. It specifies CASISRSQGNQPQHF.

This chain joins TRBV7-9 and TRBJ1-1; 7 bases align to TRBD1. Losses at the gene ends were 7 bases for V and 11 bases for J; bases not matched to a gene: 10. CDR3 length equals 12 residues. Germline CDR1 SEHNR, CDR2 FQNEAQ (reference sequence). CDR3 DNA: TGTGCCAGCATCGTTGAAGGGGGCGGTGCTTTCTTT. It specifies CASIVEGGGAFF. Full variable domain (remainder filled in from reference TRBV7-9 and TRBJ1-1): DTGVSQNPRHKITKRGQNVTFRCDPISEHNRLYWYRQTLGQGPEFLTYFQNEAQLEKSRLLSDRFSAERPKGSFSTLEIQRTEQGDSAMYLCASIVEGGGAFFGQGTRLTVV.

V usage is TRBV29-1 and J usage is TRBJ1-1; no clear D. The CDR3 is made up of 13 amino acids. The V gene's germline CDR1 is SQVTM and CDR2 ANQGSEA. The germline V and J ends were trimmed by 4 bases and 2 bases, with 11 bases remaining between them. The CDR3 DNA is TGCAGCGTTGCCCTGACCTTCAACACTGAAGCTTTCTTT. Translating gives CSVALTFNTEAFF.

The chain links TRBV2 to TRBJ2-3; 9 bases are a match to TRBD2. The CDR3 covers 16 residues. V trimming: 6 bases; J trimming: 3 bases; junction bases outside the gene matches: 10. CDR1 SNHLY and CDR2 FYNNEI come from the germline V gene. CDR3 sequence: CASRTQAGGSTDTQYF. DNA of the CDR3: TGTGCCAGCAGGACCCAGGCGGGAGGGTCTACAGATACGCAGTATTTT.

This sequence joins TRBV5-1 and TRBJ2-4, with D possibly being TRBD2 (5 bases). CDR1 and CDR2 from the germline V gene are SGHRS and YFSETQ. The ends were cut back, 10 bases at V and 6 bases at J, with 14 bases in the middle. The length of the CDR3 is 12 residues. The CDR3 reads CASSSEGNIQYF. CDR3 in DNA: TGCGCCTCCTCGTCCGAGGGAAACATTCAGTACTTC. The entire variable domain, with the rest obtained from reference TRBV5-1 and TRBJ2-4, is as follows: KAGVTQTPRYLIKTRGQQVTLSCSPISGHRSVSWYQQTPGQGLQFLFEYFSETQRNKGNFPGRFSGRQFSNSRSEMNVSTLELGDSALYLCASSSEGNIQYFGAGTRLSVL.

This chain uses TRBV10-1 with TRBJ2-3, with 10 bases fitting TRBD1. Germline V gene data show CDR1 as WNHNN and CDR2 as SYGVQD (reference sequence). This CDR3 region has 16 residues. Losses at the gene ends were 4 bases for V and 4 bases for J; bases not matched to a gene: 8. The CDR3 sequence is CASSAPGQGIADTQYF. CDR3 sequence (DNA): TGCGCCAGCAGTGCTCCGGGACAGGGGATTGCAGATACGCAGTATTTT.

The chain employs TRBV7-9 and TRBJ2-5; D is possibly TRBD1 or TRBD2 (5 bases each). Trimming shortened V by 2 bases and J by 5 bases, and 18 bases separated the two germline ends. This CDR3 comprises 16 residues. Germline CDR1 SEHNR, CDR2 FQNEAQ (reference sequence). The CDR3 nucleotides read TGTGCCAGCAGCTTACGACGAGGGACCCACGGGGAGACCCAGTACTTC. Its translation is CASSLRRGTHGETQYF.

The count of this clone is one. This chain uses TRBV5-4 with TRBJ2-6; D not certain. The CDR3 is made up of 13 amino acids. CDR1 SGHNT and CDR2 YYREEE come from the germline V gene (reference sequence). Trimming removed 4 bases from V and 1 base from J, with 3 bases in between. The CDR3: CASSLSGANVLTF. CDR3 sequence (DNA): TGTGCCAGCAGCCTATCTGGGGCCAACGTCCTGACTTTC.

The chain couples TRBV27 to TRBJ1-4; weak D call: TRBD1 (6 bases). In germline, CDR1 is MNHEY, CDR2 SMNVEV (reference sequence). The CDR3 totals 15 residues. V lost 1 base to trimming and J lost 10 bases, with 16 bases between them. CDR3 DNA: TGTGCCAGCAGTTTATGGGGATCAGACAGGCTAAAACTGTTTTTT. It translates to CASSLWGSDRLKLFF.

CDR3 in amino acids: CASSPSLLTDTQYF. Here the CDR3 DNA reads TGTGCCAGTAGCCCCAGCCTCCTCACAGATACGCAGTATTTT. The chain employs TRBV19 and TRBJ2-3; D gene ambiguous. Germline V gene sequence: CDR1 LNHDA, CDR2 SQIVND (reference sequence). The CDR3 consists of 14 residues. V dropped 6 bases and J dropped 2 bases, with 12 bases sitting between them.

The rearrangement links TRBV6-1 to TRBJ2-1; D is possibly TRBD2 (6 bases). The germline V gene has CDR1 MNHNS and CDR2 SASEGT. V was pared by 4 bases and J by 13 bases, with 11 bases between. The length of the CDR3 is 11 residues. The CDR3 here is CASSVGTLQFF. The CDR3 nucleotides are TGTGCCAGCAGTGTAGGGACTCTCCAGTTCTTC.

The gene calls are TRBV5-4 and TRBJ2-7, with 13 bases fitting TRBD2. The junction had 5 bases not matched to a gene; V was cut back by 4 bases and J by 1 base. CDR1 is SGHNT and CDR2 is YYREEE in the germline V gene (reference sequence). The CDR3 is made up of 16 amino acids. As DNA, the CDR3 is TGTGCCAGCAGCCCCCGGACTAGCGGGAGTTCCTACGAGCAGTACTTC. This translates into CASSPRTSGSSYEQYF.

The chain links TRBV28 to TRBJ2-3; D remains ambiguous. The V end was cut by 2 bases, the J end by 2 bases, with 5 bases between. This CDR3 comprises 13 residues. The V gene's germline CDR1 is MDHEN and CDR2 SYDVKM. The CDR3 is CASSLRATDTQYF. The CDR3 DNA reads as TGTGCCAGCAGTTTAAGGGCCACAGATACGCAGTATTTT.

The table lists this clone with a few counts. The gene calls are TRBV10-3 and TRBJ1-1; 9 bases agree with TRBD1. Germline V gene sequence: CDR1 ENHRY, CDR2 SYGVKD. The V and J ends lost 10 bases and 1 base, in that order; junction bases with no gene match: 4. This CDR3 is 13 amino acids long. The CDR3 nucleotides read TGTGCCACCCGGGACAGGGAGAACACTGAAGCTTTCTTT. Amino acids: CATRDRENTEAFF.